This record concerns one T cell receptor beta chain sequence. The sample originates from a study of blood T cell repertoires in COVID-19. Measured with immunoSEQ multiplex PCR; TCRdb has only the in-frame clones, and not every one. The sample includes about 120,000 clones, roughly 90% of them seen just once. The sequence came from a man aged 45-60 years with acute or convalescent COVID-19. The specimen was peripheral blood.

The CDR3 loop is CASSRYNEKLFF. CDR3 DNA sequence: TGTGCCAGCTCCAGATATAATGAAAAACTGTTTTTT. This chain links TRBV3-1 (or the pseudogene TRBV3-2) with TRBJ1-4; D ambiguous. The V end was cut by 8 bases, the J end by 4 bases, with 8 bases between. From germline, CDR1 is LGHDT and CDR2 YNNKEL (reference sequence). The CDR3 totals 12 residues.